This TCR beta chain is from a study of blood T cell repertoires in COVID-19. On the study more broadly: The study drew acute and convalescent COVID-19 samples from the United States, Italy and Spain. T cells, B-cell-depleted T cells, or PBMCs supplied cDNA or gDNA.

Enrolled during active infection, Seattle patients were then followed longitudinally. Per the original data handling: Estimated nucleated cell counts came from reference gene primer amplification. TCRdb keeps only in-frame clones here, not all; method: immunoSEQ multiplex PCR. The DNA was the basis for D and trimming; V, J and clone size are from that table. The data hold over 450,000 clones, with 85% to 90% observed a single time. With V trimmed by 7 bases and J by 1 base, 5 bases remained unmatched. Germline V CDR1 and CDR2: LGHDT, YNNKEL (reference sequence). CDR3 length: 14 residues. This TCR was recovered from a man between 18 and 29 years old with COVID-19, enrolled during active disease. The specimen sequenced was peripheral blood. The chain combines TRBV3-1 (or the pseudogene TRBV3-2) with TRBJ2-5, with 8 bases aligning to TRBD1. CDR3 nucleotide sequence: TGTGCCAGCACCAGGACAGGGTCCCAAGAGACCCAGTACTTC. Its protein is CASTRTGSQETQYF.